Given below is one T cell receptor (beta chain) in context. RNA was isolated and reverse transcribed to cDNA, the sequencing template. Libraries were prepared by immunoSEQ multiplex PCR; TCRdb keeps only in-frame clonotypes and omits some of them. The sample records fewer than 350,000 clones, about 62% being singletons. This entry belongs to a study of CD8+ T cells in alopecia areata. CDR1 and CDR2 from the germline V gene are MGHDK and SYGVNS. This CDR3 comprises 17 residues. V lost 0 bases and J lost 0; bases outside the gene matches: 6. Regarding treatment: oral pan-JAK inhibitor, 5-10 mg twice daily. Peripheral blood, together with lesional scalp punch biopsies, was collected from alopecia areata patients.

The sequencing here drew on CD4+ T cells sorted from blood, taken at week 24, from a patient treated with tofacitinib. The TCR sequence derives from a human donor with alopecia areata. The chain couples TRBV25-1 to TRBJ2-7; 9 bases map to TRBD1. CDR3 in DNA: TGTGCCAGCAGTGAATATCGGTCGGACAGGGGCTCCTACGAGCAGTACTTC. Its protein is CASSEYRSDRGSYEQYF.